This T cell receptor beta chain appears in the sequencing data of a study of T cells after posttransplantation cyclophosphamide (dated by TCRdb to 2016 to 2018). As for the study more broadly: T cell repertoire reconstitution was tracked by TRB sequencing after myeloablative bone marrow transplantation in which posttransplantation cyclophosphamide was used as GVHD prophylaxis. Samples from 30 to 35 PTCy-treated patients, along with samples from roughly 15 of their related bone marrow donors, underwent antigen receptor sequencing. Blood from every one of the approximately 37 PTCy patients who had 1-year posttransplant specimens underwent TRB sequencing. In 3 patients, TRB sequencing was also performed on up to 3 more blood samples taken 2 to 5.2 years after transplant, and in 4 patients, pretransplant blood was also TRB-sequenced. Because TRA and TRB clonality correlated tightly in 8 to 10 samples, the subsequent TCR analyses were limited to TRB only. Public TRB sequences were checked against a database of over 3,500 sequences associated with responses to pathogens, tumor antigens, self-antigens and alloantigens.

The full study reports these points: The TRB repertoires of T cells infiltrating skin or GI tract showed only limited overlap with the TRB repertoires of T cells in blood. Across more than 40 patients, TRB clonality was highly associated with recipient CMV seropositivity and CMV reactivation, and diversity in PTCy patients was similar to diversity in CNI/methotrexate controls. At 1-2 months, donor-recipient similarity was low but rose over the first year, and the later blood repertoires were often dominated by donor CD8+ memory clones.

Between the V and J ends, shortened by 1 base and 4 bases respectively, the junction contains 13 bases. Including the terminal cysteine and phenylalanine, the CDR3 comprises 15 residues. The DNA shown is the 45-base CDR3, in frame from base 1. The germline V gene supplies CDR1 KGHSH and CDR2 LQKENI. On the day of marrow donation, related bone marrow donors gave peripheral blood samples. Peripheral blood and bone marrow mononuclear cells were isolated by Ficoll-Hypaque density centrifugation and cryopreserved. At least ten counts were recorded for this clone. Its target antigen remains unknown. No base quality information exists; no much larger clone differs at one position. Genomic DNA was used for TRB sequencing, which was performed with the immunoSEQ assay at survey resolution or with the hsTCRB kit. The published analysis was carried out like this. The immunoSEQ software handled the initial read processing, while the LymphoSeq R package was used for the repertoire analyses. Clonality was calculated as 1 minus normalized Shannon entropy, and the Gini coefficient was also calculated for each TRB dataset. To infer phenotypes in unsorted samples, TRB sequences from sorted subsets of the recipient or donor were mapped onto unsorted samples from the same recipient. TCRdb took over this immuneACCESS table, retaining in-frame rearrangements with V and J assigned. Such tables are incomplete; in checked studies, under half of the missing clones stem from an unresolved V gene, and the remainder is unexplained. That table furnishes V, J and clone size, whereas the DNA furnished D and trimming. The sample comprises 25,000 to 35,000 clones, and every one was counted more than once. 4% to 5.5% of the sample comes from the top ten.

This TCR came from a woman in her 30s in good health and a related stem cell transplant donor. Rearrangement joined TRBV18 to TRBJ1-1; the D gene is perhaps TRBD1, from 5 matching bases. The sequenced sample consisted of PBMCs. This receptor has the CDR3 CASSPRWGELTEAFF. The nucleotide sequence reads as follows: TGTGCCAGCTCACCACGTTGGGGGGAGCTCACTGAAGCTTTCTTT.